These T cell receptor beta chains were read from a single sample in a study of untreated major depressive disorder. The method was immunoSEQ multiplex PCR; TCRdb's version includes in-frame clones alone and lacks a portion of them. This table holds some 27,000 clones, about 90% found once. Sequenced input: CD4+ T cells from PBMCs. The receptor source for this set is a woman aged 25-40 years with major depressive disorder. The CDR3 runs from the conserved cysteine through the conserved F or W. The D gene is left open where the match is weak. Not all rows give a size; the values are once, few, many and, for expanded clones, a class.

d_gene,j_gene,abundance,v_gene,CDR3nt,CDR3aa
NA,TRBJ1-1,NA,TRBV27,TGTGCCAGCAGTTTTGTAGGATGGGAGTGGGGGATGACTTTCTTT,CASSFVGWEWGMTFF
NA,TRBJ2-3,NA,TRBV27,TGTGCCAGCAGCCCCCTTTCGCGGACTAGCACAGATACGCAGTATTTT,CASSPLSRTSTDTQYF
TRBD2,TRBJ2-7,NA,TRBV18,TGTGCCAGCTCACCACTAGCGGGAGAGGACGAGCAGTACTTC,CASSPLAGEDEQYF
NA,TRBJ1-2,once,TRBV4-3,TGCGCCAGCAGCCAAGGAGAACGGGGTCCGGTTCGCTACACCTTC,CASSQGERGPVRYTF
TRBD2,TRBJ2-5,NA,TRBV16,TGTGCCAGCGGCCCCAGCGGGAGGCAAGAGACCCAGTACTTC,CASGPSGRQETQYF
NA,TRBJ2-1,NA,TRBV7-9,TGTGCCAGCAGCCCTAACTCGGGTCCCAACAATGAGCAGTTCTTC,CASSPNSGPNNEQFF
TRBD2,TRBJ2-1,NA,TRBV4-3,TGCGCCAGCAGCCAAGCGGGGACTAGTCCCTACAATGAGCAGTTCTTC,CASSQAGTSPYNEQFF
NA,TRBJ1-2,NA,TRBV6-6,TGTGCCAGCAGTTTCGAGGGGAACTATGGCTACACCTTC,CASSFEGNYGYTF
NA,TRBJ2-1,NA,TRBV11-2,TGTGCCAGCAGCGAGGGACTCCCTGGGAATGAGCAGTTCTTC,CASSEGLPGNEQFF
TRBD1,TRBJ1-2,NA,TRBV7-2,TGTGCCAGCAGCCCGGGGACAGGGAGATATGGCTACACCTTC,CASSPGTGRYGYTF
TRBD2,TRBJ2-1,NA,TRBV27,TGTGCCAGCAGTCAAAGGTCCGGGGGGGACTACAATGAGCAGTTCTTC,CASSQRSGGDYNEQFF
TRBD1,TRBJ2-7,NA,TRBV28,TGTGCCAGCAGTAAGGGGGACAGGGCGTACGAGCAGTACTTC,CASSKGDRAYEQYF
NA,TRBJ1-5,NA,TRBV29-1,TGCAGCGTTGGGGAGAGTAGCAATCAGCCCCAGCATTTT,CSVGESSNQPQHF
TRBD2,TRBJ2-1,NA,TRBV5-1,TGCGCCAGCAGCTCCGGACTAGCGGGAGGGAGCTCCTACAATGAGCAGTTCTTC,CASSSGLAGGSSYNEQFF
TRBD1,TRBJ1-2,NA,TRBV14,TGTGCCAGCAGCCGAGGGACAGGGGTTTATGGCTACACCTTC,CASSRGTGVYGYTF
NA,TRBJ1-2,NA,TRBV15,TGTGCCACCAGCAGTTGGGGGGCCGCTAACTATGGCTACACCTTC,CATSSWGAANYGYTF
TRBD2,TRBJ2-1,NA,TRBV29-1,TGCAGCGTTGCAGCGGGAGGGCTTTATGAGCAGTTCTTC,CSVAAGGLYEQFF
NA,TRBJ1-2,NA,TRBV11-2,TGTGCCAGCAGCTCGTCAGCCTACTATGGCTACACCTTC,CASSSSAYYGYTF
NA,TRBJ2-3,once,TRBV7-3,TGTGCCAGCAGCTTAACGGCAGGGGTCATGGATACGCAGTATTTT,CASSLTAGVMDTQYF
TRBD1,TRBJ1-2,NA,TRBV28,TGTGCCAGCAGGTCACAGGGGGCACACTATGGCTACACCTTC,CASRSQGAHYGYTF
NA,TRBJ2-4,NA,TRBV7-9,TGTGCCAGCAGCTTAGCCCAACTCGGAGCCAAAAACATTCAGTACTTC,CASSLAQLGAKNIQYF
NA,TRBJ1-2,NA,TRBV27,TGTGCCAGCAGTTACGGACAGAGATATGGCTACACCTTC,CASSYGQRYGYTF
NA,TRBJ2-2,NA,TRBV5-1,TGCGCCAGCAGCTTGGAGGCGCACACCGGGGAGCTGTTTTTT,CASSLEAHTGELFF
NA,TRBJ2-5,NA,TRBV2,TGTGCCAGCAGTGCTAACAGGGTCCGAGGGGAGACCCAGTACTTC,CASSANRVRGETQYF
NA,TRBJ2-2,NA,TRBV12-5,TGTGCTAGTGGTTTGTTGTCCTCCGGGGAGCTGTTTTTT,CASGLLSSGELFF
NA,TRBJ1-4,NA,TRBV9,TGTGCCAGCAGCGTAGGGCAGGCTAATGAAAAACTGTTTTTT,CASSVGQANEKLFF
TRBD1,TRBJ2-1,NA,TRBV4-1,TGCGCCAGCAGCCAGGGCACCCGGGACAGGCCTCACAATGAGCAGTTCTTC,CASSQGTRDRPHNEQFF
TRBD1,TRBJ1-2,NA,TRBV10-3,TGTGCCATCAGTGAGTCACAGGGGTATAACTATGGCTACACCTTC,CAISESQGYNYGYTF
NA,TRBJ1-5,NA,TRBV28,TGTGCCAGCAGTCAGGGTTATGAACCCCAGCATTTT,CASSQGYEPQHF
NA,TRBJ2-3,NA,TRBV7-2,TGTGCCAGCAGCTTACGACGAGAAGACACAGATACGCAGTATTTT,CASSLRREDTDTQYF
TRBD2,TRBJ2-1,NA,TRBV27,TGTGCCAGCAGTTTCCAGACTAGCGGCGCCCAGCAGTTCTTC,CASSFQTSGAQQFF
NA,TRBJ2-1,NA,TRBV10-3,TGTGCCATCAGTGAAGTTGGAAGGGGTCAGAATGAGCAGTTCTTC,CAISEVGRGQNEQFF
NA,TRBJ1-2,NA,TRBV28,TGTGCCAGCAGCCCCGGGGGGGGCCGGTACTATGGCTACACCTTC,CASSPGGGRYYGYTF
NA,TRBJ2-1,NA,TRBV10-3,TGTGCCATCACTGCCTACAATGAGCAGTTCTTC,CAITAYNEQFF
NA,TRBJ1-5,NA,TRBV27,TGTGCCAGCAGCCCCGGGACGGGTGGACAGCCCCAGCATTTT,CASSPGTGGQPQHF
TRBD1,TRBJ1-2,NA,TRBV10-3,TGTGCCATCAAAGGACAGGGATCCAACTATGGCTACACCTTC,CAIKGQGSNYGYTF
NA,TRBJ1-1,NA,TRBV6-5,TGTGCCAGCACTAACGGGGTTGAAGCTTTCTTT,CASTNGVEAFF
NA,TRBJ2-5,NA,TRBV7-2,TGTGCCAGCAGCCCCCCCGGCGAGACCCAGTACTTC,CASSPPGETQYF
NA,TRBJ2-5,NA,TRBV4-3,TGCGCCAGCAGCCAAGATTTAACAGGCGGTGGGAAGACCCAGTACTTC,CASSQDLTGGGKTQYF
NA,TRBJ2-3,NA,TRBV5-6,TGTGCCAGCAGCAGGATAGTCCCCCGGGTCCCTAGCACAGATACGCAGTATTTT,CASSRIVPRVPSTDTQYF
NA,TRBJ2-7,NA,TRBV7-9,TGTGCCAGCAGCAAATCCCGGTGGTCCTCCTACGAGCAGTACTTC,CASSKSRWSSYEQYF
NA,TRBJ1-2,NA,TRBV9,TGTGCCAGCAGCCGGGACAACTATGGCTACACCTTC,CASSRDNYGYTF
TRBD2,TRBJ2-3,NA,TRBV19,TGTGCCAGTAGTTCCACGACCCGGACTAGCGGGAGTCAGTATTTT,CASSSTTRTSGSQYF
NA,TRBJ2-7,NA,TRBV27,TGTGCCAGCAGTTTTTCCCAGACAGTAGAGCAGTACTTC,CASSFSQTVEQYF
TRBD2,TRBJ2-7,NA,TRBV19,TGTGCCAGTAGTAGGTCGGGAGGAGACGAGCAGTACTTC,CASSRSGGDEQYF
NA,TRBJ1-4,NA,TRBV5-6,TGTGCCAGCAGCGTCCGTGAAAAACTGTTTTTT,CASSVREKLFF
NA,TRBJ2-7,few,TRBV5-1,TGCGCCAGCAGCACCCACGGACCCTACGAGCAGTACTTC,CASSTHGPYEQYF
NA,TRBJ2-7,NA,TRBV29-1,TGCAGCGCCAGGACAAGTACCTACGAGCAGTACTTC,CSARTSTYEQYF
NA,TRBJ2-1,once,TRBV5-4,TGTGCCAGCAGCTTGGCCGAAAGTGAGCAGTTCTTC,CASSLAESEQFF
TRBD1,TRBJ2-6,NA,TRBV7-2,TGTGCCAGCAGCGAAACAGGGGGCTTTGGGGCCAACGTCCTGACTTTC,CASSETGGFGANVLTF
TRBD2,TRBJ2-3,NA,TRBV28,TGTGCCAGCAGTTTAGCTGCGGGAGGGGAAGATACGCAGTATTTT,CASSLAAGGEDTQYF
NA,TRBJ2-6,NA,TRBV12-5,TGTGCTAGTGGCGGCTCTGGGGCCAACGTCCTGACTTTC,CASGGSGANVLTF
NA,TRBJ1-2,NA,TRBV5-1,TGCGCCAGCAGCTTGGGACACTATGGCTACACCTTC,CASSLGHYGYTF
NA,TRBJ2-1,once,TRBV7-2,TGTGCCAGCAACAAATGGACTATGTCCCTTAGCAATGAGCAGTTCTTC,CASNKWTMSLSNEQFF
NA,TRBJ2-7,NA,TRBV5-1,TGCGCCAGCAGCTTAGGGACACTTACCAGGCCTGACGAGCAGTACTTC,CASSLGTLTRPDEQYF
NA,TRBJ2-3,NA,TRBV12-5,TGTGCTAGTGGCCTATCCTCCGCTTTTGCAGATACGCAGTATTTT,CASGLSSAFADTQYF
NA,TRBJ2-5,NA,TRBV5-1,TGCGCCAGCAGCCTCGAATCGTTAGGAGAGACCCAGTACTTC,CASSLESLGETQYF